This record looks at one T cell receptor (beta chain) sequence and its context. Antigen specificity is unknown. This entry belongs to a study of CD8 T cells in ankylosing spondylitis. Germline assignment: CDR1 MNHEY and CDR2 SVGAGI. The CDR3 is 13 amino acids. V was trimmed by 4 bases and J by 9 bases, leaving 15 bases between them. Study-wide findings and caveats: Some motif variants had been reported before (in reactive arthritis synovial fluid and blood). Made up of eight or nine highly homologous variants, a TCR beta motif appeared characteristic of ankylosing spondylitis blood. Peripheral blood samples showed relatively rare disease-linked clones, and these clones were CD8+.

TCRdb re-analysed the 5' RACE reads in MiXCR, keeping a single row per CDR3 protein. The table shows some 840,000 distinct CDR3 sequences, with over 9.5% occurring only once. Sequenced sample: blood, either unsorted or a sorted T cell fraction (not recorded which). The TCR comes from a male donor with ankylosing spondylitis. The chain uses TRBV6-5 and TRBJ1-1; no definite D call. As DNA, the CDR3 is TGTGCCAGCAGTTCACATGGCCCGGGAAAAGCTTTCTTT. The encoded protein is CASSSHGPGKAFF.